One and the same sample provided the 14 T cell receptor beta chains below, sequenced in a study of T cells in Graves' hyperthyroidism and ophthalmopathy. The source material, RNA transcripts, was used to amplify TCR beta CDR3 regions. With the HTBI primer set, the TCR CDR3 went through a first round of RT-PCR. TCRdb redid the calling of the multiplex PCR reads with MiXCR, one entry per CDR3 protein. The data show nearly 750,000 distinct CDR3 sequences, about 35% seen once. Source material: blood. These receptors all stem from a woman between 40 and 50 years old with Graves' hyperthyroidism.

The chain couples TRBV7-3 to TRBJ2-7, with D possibly being TRBD1 (6 bases). From germline, CDR1 is SGHTA and CDR2 FQGTGA. The ends were cut back, 3 bases at V and 7 bases at J, with 16 bases in the middle. This CDR3 spans 14 amino acids. The CDR3 protein is CASSFQQGGNEQYF. The DNA of the CDR3 is TGTGCCAGCAGCTTTCAACAGGGCGGTAATGAGCAGTACTTC.

V and J are TRBV7-8 and TRBJ2-2; 8 bases are a match to TRBD2. CDR1 and CDR2 from the germline V gene are SGHVS and FQNEAQ. The CDR3 consists of 13 residues. J gave up 8 bases and V 4 bases, and 3 bases lay outside the gene matches. CDR3 nucleotides: TGTGCCAGCAGCTCCCGACTAGCGGGGGAGCTGTTTTTT. This sequence encodes CASSSRLAGELFF.

This clonotype was counted between two and nine times. The V call is TRBV7-6, the J call TRBJ2-5; the D gene is possibly TRBD2 (5 bases). Trimming pared 1 base from V and 1 base from J, leaving 22 bases between. The V gene's germline CDR1 is SGHVS and CDR2 FNYEAQ. The CDR3 loop spans 19 amino acids. The CDR3 is CASSLESRWAGTGQETQYF. In DNA, the CDR3 is TGTGCCAGCAGCTTAGAATCCCGGTGGGCGGGTACGGGCCAAGAGACCCAGTACTTC.

The rearrangement links TRBV6-1 to TRBJ1-2, with a possible D match to TRBD1 (5 bases). Per the germline V gene, CDR1 is MNHNS and CDR2 is SASEGT. The ends were cut back, 8 bases at V and 8 bases at J, with 24 bases in the middle. The CDR3 has 15 amino acids. The CDR3 nucleotides read TGTGCCAGCTCACCACAAGAAACAGGCCACGGAGGCTACACCTTC. This translates into CASSPQETGHGGYTF.

This clonotype appeared a single time. The CDR3 ends on some other residue instead of the conserved phenylalanine or tryptophan, so this is likely a read error. No DNA is shown, since the ends of the CDR3 on it are uncertain; the CDR3 is the one TCRdb lists. The chain uses TRBV7-9 and TRBJ2-2. CDR1 and CDR2 (germline): SEHNR, FQNEAQ (reference sequence). The CDR3 is 15 amino acids in total, end residues counted. The CDR3 loop is CAGQDGNREHRGAVV.

This clonotype was detected ten times or more. This rearrangement joins TRBV7-8 to TRBJ2-7; D uncertain. V was clipped by 3 bases and J by 1 base, with 7 bases between them. Germline loops: CDR1 SGHVS, CDR2 FQNEAQ. This CDR3 has 13 amino acids. Here the CDR3 DNA reads TGTGCCAGCAGCTTCCCCGGATCCTACGAGCAGTACTTC. As protein: CASSFPGSYEQYF.

This clonotype showed up many times. The V gene is TRBV5-8, the J gene TRBJ1-4; D not certain. Germline lookup yields CDR1 SGHTS and CDR2 YDEGEE. This CDR3 contains 15 residues. Trimming took 0 bases from V and 12 from J, leaving 18 bases between them. Here the CDR3 DNA reads TGTGCCAGCAGCTTGGCGGGGATATCCCATGGCGAACTGTTTTTT. It specifies CASSLAGISHGELFF.

About this clonotype: A read error is possible here, since a much larger clone lies one base away. A read error is likely, as this CDR3 ends without the conserved phenylalanine or tryptophan. The chain is built from TRBV7-9 and TRBJ1-4, with TRBD1 identical over 8 bases. Trimming at V came to 6 bases and at J to 1 base, leaving 1 base not matched to a gene. The CDR3 runs to 14 residues. Per germline, CDR1 SEHNR and CDR2 FQNEAQ (reference sequence). CDR3 in amino acids: CASRTGVTNEKLFS. DNA for the CDR3: TGTGCCAGCAGGACAGGGGTAACTAATGAAAAACTGTTTTCT.

Only a few counts were recorded for this clonotype. V usage is TRBV6-6 and J usage is TRBJ2-7; 7 bases align to TRBD1. Losses at the gene ends were 0 bases for V and 6 bases for J; bases not matched to a gene: 14. The CDR3 length is 17 residues. The V gene's germline CDR1 is MNHNY and CDR2 SVGAGI (reference sequence). CDR3 bases: TGTGCCAGCAGTTACTCGCTCTCCGAGACAGGGCACGGCGAGCAGTACTTC. It is translated as CASSYSLSETGHGEQYF.

This chain's CDR3 is CASSVDGARGYGYTF. As DNA, the CDR3 is TGTGCCAGCAGCGTCGATGGGGCGAGAGGCTATGGCTACACCTTC. V gene TRBV7-9 combines with J gene TRBJ1-2, with TRBD1 as a possible D gene (5 bases). Germline V gene sequence: CDR1 SEHNR, CDR2 FQNEAQ (reference sequence). This CDR3 is built from 15 residues. Trimming pared 5 bases from V and 4 bases from J, leaving 17 bases between.

A word on this clonotype: A read error may be the cause here, since a much bigger clone is one base away. This chain joins TRBV29-1 and TRBJ2-7, with TRBD1 identical over 7 bases. The CDR3 is 14 residues long. From germline, CDR1 is SQVTM and CDR2 ANQGSEA. The chain's CDR3 is CASSIDRESCEQYF. The CDR3 DNA reads as TGTGCCAGTAGTATAGACAGGGAGAGCTGCGAGCAGTACTTC.

Ten or more counts support this clonotype. This chain links TRBV2 with TRBJ1-2; the match to TRBD1 covers 8 bases. The CDR3 has 15 residues. CDR1 and CDR2 from the germline V gene are SNHLY and FYNNEI. The trim removed 2 bases at V and 2 bases at J, leaving 4 bases unmatched. The CDR3 DNA reads as TGTGCCAGCAGTGAATCCGGGACAGGAAACTATGGCTACACCTTC. It specifies CASSESGTGNYGYTF.

This clonotype appeared many times. This chain connects TRBV2 to TRBJ1-5; 7 positions match TRBD1. This CDR3 is 14 amino acids long. The germline gives CDR1 SNHLY, CDR2 FYNNEI. The ends lost 4 bases at V and 2 bases at J; junction bases unmatched: 2. CDR3 sequence reads: CASSVQGRNQPQHF. CDR3 DNA sequence: TGTGCCAGCAGTGTACAGGGGCGCAATCAGCCCCAGCATTTT.

V usage is TRBV7-2 and J usage is TRBJ2-5; D is undetermined. The V gene lost 5 bases and the J gene lost 5 bases, with 9 bases spanning the gap. This CDR3 contains 12 residues. The germline CDR1 and CDR2 sequences are SGHTA and FQGNSA. This CDR3 is CASSVELETQYF. The CDR3 bases are TGTGCCAGCAGCGTAGAGCTGGAGACCCAGTACTTC.